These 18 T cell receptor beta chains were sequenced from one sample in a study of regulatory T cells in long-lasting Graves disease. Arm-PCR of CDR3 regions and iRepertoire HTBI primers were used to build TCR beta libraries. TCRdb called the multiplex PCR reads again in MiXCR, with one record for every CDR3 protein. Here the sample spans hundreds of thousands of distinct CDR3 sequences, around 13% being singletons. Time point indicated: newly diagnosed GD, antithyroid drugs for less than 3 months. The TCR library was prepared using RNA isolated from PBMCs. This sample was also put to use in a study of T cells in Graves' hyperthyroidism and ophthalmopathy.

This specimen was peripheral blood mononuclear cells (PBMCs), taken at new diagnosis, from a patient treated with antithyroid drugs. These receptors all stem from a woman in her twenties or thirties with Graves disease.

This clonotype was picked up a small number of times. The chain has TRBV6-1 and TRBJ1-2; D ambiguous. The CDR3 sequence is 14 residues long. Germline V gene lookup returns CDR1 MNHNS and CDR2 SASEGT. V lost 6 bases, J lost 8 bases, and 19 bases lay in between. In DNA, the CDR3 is TGTGCCAGCAGACAAACCCCTCCGAGTAGCGGCTACACCTTC. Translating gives CASRQTPPSSGYTF.

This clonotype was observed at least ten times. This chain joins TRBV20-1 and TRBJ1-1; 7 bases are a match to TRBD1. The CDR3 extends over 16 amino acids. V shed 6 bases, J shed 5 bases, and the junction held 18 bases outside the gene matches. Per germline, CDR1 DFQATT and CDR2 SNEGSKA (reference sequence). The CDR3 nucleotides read TGCAGTGCAACAGACAGGGAGAACCTCAAGGGAACTGAAGCTTTCTTT. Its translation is CSATDRENLKGTEAFF.

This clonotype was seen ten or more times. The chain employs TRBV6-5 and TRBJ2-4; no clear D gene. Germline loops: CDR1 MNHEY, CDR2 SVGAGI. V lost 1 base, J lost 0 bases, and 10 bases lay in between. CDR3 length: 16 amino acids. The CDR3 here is CASSYFKTGAKNIQYF. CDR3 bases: TGTGCCAGCAGTTACTTCAAGACGGGAGCCAAAAACATTCAGTACTTC.

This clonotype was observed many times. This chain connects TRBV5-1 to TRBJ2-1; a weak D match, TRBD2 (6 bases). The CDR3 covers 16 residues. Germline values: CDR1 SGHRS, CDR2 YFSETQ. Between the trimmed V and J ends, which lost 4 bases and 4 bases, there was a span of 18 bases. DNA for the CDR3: TGCGCCAGCAGCCTAGGACTACCTGGGGTTTACAATGAGCAGTTCTTC. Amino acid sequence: CASSLGLPGVYNEQFF. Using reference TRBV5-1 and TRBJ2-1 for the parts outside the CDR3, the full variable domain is KAGVTQTPRYLIKTRGQQVTLSCSPISGHRSVSWYQQTPGQGLQFLFEYFSETQRNKGNFPGRFSGRQFSNSRSEMNVSTLELGDSALYLCASSLGLPGVYNEQFFGPGTRLTVL.

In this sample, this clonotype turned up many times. CDR3 amino acids: CASSPRGTVGDQPQHF. As DNA, the CDR3 is TGTGCCAGCAGCCCCCGGGGAACAGTAGGAGATCAGCCCCAGCATTTT. The V call is TRBV7-9, the J call TRBJ1-5; D is unclear. CDR3 length: 16 residues. V lost 5 bases and J lost 5, with 19 bases in between. Germline values: CDR1 SEHNR, CDR2 FQNEAQ (reference sequence). Together with reference TRBV7-9 and TRBJ1-5, the CDR3 gives the full variable domain: DTGVSQNPRHKITKRGQNVTFRCDPISEHNRLYWYRQTLGQGPEFLTYFQNEAQLEKSRLLSDRFSAERPKGSFSTLEIQRTEQGDSAMYLCASSPRGTVGDQPQHFGDGTRLSIL.

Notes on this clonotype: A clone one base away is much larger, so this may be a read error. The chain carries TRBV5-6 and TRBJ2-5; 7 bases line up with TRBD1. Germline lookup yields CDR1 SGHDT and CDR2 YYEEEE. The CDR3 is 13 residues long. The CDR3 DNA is TGTGCGACCCAACAGGGGCCGCATGAGACCCATTACTTC. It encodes CATQQGPHETHYF.

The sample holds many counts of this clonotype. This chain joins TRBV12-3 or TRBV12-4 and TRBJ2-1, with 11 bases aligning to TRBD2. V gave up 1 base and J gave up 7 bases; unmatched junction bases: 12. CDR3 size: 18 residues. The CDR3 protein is CASSLVGSTSGSVNEQFF. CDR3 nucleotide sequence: TGTGCCAGCAGTTTAGTCGGTTCCACTAGCGGGAGCGTGAATGAGCAGTTCTTC.

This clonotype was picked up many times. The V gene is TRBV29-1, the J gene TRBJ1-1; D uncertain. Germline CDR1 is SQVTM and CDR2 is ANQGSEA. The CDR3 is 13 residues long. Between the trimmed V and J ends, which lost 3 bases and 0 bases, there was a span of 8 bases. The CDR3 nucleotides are TGCAGCGTTGAGATGCGCCTGAACACTGAAGCTTTCTTT. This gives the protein CSVEMRLNTEAFF. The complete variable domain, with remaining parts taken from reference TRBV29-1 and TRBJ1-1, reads SAVISQKPSRDICQRGTSLTIQCQVDSQVTMMFWYRQQPGQSLTLIATANQGSEATYESGFVIDKFPISRPNLTFSTLTVSNMSPEDSSIYLCSVEMRLNTEAFFGQGTRLTVV.

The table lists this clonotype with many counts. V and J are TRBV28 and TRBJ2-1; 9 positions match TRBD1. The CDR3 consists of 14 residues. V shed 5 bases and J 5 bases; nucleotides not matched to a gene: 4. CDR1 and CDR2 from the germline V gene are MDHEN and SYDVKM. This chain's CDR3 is CASSTGGRHNEQFF. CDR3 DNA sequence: TGTGCCAGCAGTACAGGGGGCCGACACAATGAGCAGTTCTTC. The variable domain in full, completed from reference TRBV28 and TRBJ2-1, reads DVKVTQSSRYLVKRTGEKVFLECVQDMDHENMFWYRQDPGLGLRLIYFSYDVKMKEKGDIPEGYSVSREKKERFSLILESASTNQTSMYLCASSTGGRHNEQFFGPGTRLTVL.

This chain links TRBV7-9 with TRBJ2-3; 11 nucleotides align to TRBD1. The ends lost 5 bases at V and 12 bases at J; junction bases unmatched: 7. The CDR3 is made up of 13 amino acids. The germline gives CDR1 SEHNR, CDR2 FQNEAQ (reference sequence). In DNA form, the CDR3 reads TGTGCCAGCAGCCCCCGGGACAGGGGGGTCCAGTATTTT. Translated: CASSPRDRGVQYF.

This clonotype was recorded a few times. The CDR3 loop is CASSAARGSQPQHF. DNA for the CDR3: TGTGCCAGCAGTGCCGCCAGGGGAAGTCAGCCCCAGCATTTT. This chain connects TRBV2 to TRBJ1-5; D might be TRBD1 (6 bases). The ends were cut back, 4 bases at V and 6 bases at J, with 13 bases in the middle. CDR1 is SNHLY and CDR2 is FYNNEI in the germline V gene. The CDR3 extends over 14 amino acids.

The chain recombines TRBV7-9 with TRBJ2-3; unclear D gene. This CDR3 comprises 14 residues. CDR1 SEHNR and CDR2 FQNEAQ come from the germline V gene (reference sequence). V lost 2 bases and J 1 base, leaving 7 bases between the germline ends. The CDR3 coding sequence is TGTGCCAGCAGCTTAATGGCAGGCACAGATACGCAGTATTTT. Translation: CASSLMAGTDTQYF. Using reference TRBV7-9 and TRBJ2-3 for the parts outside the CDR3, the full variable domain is DTGVSQNPRHKITKRGQNVTFRCDPISEHNRLYWYRQTLGQGPEFLTYFQNEAQLEKSRLLSDRFSAERPKGSFSTLEIQRTEQGDSAMYLCASSLMAGTDTQYFGPGTRLTVL.

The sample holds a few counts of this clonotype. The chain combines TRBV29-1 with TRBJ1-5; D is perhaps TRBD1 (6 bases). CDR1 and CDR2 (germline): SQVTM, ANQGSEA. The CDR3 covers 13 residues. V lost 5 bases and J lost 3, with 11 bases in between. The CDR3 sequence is CSVFPGDNQPQHF. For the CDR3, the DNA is TGCAGCGTTTTTCCAGGGGACAATCAGCCCCAGCATTTT.

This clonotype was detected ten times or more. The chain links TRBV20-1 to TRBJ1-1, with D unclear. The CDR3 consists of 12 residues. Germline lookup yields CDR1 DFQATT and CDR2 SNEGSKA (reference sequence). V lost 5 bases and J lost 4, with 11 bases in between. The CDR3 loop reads CSARESGTEAFF. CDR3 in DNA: TGCAGTGCTCGGGAGTCGGGCACTGAAGCTTTCTTT.

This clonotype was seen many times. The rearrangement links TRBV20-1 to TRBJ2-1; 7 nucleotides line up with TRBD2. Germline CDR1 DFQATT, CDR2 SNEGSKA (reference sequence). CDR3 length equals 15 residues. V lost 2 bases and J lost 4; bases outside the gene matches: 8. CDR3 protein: CSARSMIAGYNEQFF. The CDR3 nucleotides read TGCAGTGCTAGAAGTATGATAGCGGGTTACAATGAGCAGTTCTTC.

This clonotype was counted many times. CDR3 sequence: CASSSDSYRYGYTF. CDR3 DNA sequence: TGTGCCAGCAGTAGTGACAGTTACAGATATGGCTACACCTTC. The chain is built from TRBV12-3 or TRBV12-4 and TRBJ1-2, with D maybe TRBD1 (5 bases). Trimming took 5 bases from V and 5 from J, leaving 15 bases between them. This CDR3 has 14 residues.

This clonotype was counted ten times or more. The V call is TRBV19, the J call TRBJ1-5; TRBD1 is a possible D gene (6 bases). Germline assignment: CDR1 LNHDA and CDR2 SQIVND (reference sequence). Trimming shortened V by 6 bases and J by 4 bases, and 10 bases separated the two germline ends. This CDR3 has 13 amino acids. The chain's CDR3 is CASRDRPNQPQHF. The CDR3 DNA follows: TGTGCCAGTAGAGACAGGCCAAATCAGCCCCAGCATTTT.

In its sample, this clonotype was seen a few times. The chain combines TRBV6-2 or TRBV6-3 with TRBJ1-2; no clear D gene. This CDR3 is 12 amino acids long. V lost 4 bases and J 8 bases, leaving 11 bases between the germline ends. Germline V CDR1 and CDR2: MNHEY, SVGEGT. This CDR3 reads CASSSVSMGYTF. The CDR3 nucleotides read TGTGCCAGCAGTTCGGTTTCTATGGGCTACACCTTC.